This TCR beta chain was retrieved from a study of early stage breast cancer tumors. This clone was picked up a small number of times. The method was immunoSEQ multiplex PCR; TCRdb's version includes in-frame clones alone and lacks a portion of them. In the table there are approximately 70,000 clones, around 80% of which are singletons. The CDR3 contains 14 residues. The germline CDR1 and CDR2 sequences are SGHVS and FNYEAQ. The ends lost 5 bases at V and 3 bases at J; junction bases unmatched: 5. What was sequenced was blood. The sequence was collected from a person in their 40s with breast cancer. The chain carries TRBV7-6 and TRBJ2-7, with 9 bases identical to TRBD1. CDR3 in amino acids: CASSEPGQGYEQYF. The CDR3 DNA follows: TGTGCCAGCAGCGAACCGGGACAGGGCTACGAGCAGTACTTC.